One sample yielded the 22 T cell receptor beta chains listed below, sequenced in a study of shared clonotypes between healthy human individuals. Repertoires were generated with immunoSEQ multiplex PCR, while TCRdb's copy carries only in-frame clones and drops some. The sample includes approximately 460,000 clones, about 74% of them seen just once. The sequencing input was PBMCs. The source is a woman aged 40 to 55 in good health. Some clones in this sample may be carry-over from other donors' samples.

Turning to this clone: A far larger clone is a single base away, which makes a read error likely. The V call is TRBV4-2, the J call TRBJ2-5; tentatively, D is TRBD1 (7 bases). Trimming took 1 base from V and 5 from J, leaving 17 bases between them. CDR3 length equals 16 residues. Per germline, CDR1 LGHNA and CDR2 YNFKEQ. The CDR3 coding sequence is TGTGCCAGCAGCCAAGGTCGAGGAGCAGGGGGGGAGACCCAGTACTTC. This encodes CASSQGRGAGGETQYF.

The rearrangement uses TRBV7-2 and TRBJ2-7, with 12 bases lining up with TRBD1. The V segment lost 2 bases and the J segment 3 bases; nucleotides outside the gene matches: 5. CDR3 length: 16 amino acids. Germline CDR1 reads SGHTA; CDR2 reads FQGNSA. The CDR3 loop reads CASSLRGTGGSYEQYF. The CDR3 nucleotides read TGTGCCAGCAGCTTAAGGGGGACAGGGGGCAGCTACGAGCAGTACTTC.

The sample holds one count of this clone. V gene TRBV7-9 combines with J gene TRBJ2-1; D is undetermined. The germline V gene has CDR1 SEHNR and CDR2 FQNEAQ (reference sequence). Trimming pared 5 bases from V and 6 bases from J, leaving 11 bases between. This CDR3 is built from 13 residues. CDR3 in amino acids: CASSLGLGNEQFF. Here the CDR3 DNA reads TGTGCCAGCAGCCTAGGTCTGGGCAATGAGCAGTTCTTC.

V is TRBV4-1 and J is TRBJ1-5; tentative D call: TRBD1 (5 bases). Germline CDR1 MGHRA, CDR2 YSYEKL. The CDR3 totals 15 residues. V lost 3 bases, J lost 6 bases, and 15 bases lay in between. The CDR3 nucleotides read TGCGCCAGCAGCCAGGGGAGGGGATTCGGTCAGCCCCAGCATTTT. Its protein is CASSQGRGFGQPQHF.

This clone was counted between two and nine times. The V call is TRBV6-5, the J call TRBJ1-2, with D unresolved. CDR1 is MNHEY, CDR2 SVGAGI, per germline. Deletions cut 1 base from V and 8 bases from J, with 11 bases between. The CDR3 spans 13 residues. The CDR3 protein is CASSYLWGSGYTF. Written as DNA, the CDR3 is TGTGCCAGCAGTTACTTGTGGGGATCGGGCTACACCTTC.

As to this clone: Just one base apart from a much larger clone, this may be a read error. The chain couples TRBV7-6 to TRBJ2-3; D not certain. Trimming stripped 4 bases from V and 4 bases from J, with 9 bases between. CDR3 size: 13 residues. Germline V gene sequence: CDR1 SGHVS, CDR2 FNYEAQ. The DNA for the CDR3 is TGTGCCAGCAGCTATTCTGGGTCAGATACGCAGTATTTT. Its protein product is CASSYSGSDTQYF.

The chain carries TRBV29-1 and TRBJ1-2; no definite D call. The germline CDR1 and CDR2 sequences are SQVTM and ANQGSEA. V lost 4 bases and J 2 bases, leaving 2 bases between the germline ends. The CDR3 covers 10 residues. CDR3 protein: CSVGNYGYTF. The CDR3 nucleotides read TGCAGCGTTGGAAACTATGGCTACACCTTC.

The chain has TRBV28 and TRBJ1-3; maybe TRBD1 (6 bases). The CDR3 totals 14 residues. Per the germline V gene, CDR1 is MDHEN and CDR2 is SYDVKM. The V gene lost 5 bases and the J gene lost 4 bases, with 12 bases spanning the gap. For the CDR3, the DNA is TGTGCCAGCAGTCGGACGGGGGGCGGAAACACCATATATTTT. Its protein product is CASSRTGGGNTIYF.

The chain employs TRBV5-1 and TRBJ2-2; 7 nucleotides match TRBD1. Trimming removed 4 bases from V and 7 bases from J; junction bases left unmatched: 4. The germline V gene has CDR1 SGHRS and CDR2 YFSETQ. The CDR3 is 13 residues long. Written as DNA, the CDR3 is TGCGCCAGCAGCGTAAACAGGGGCGGGGAGCTGTTTTTT. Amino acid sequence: CASSVNRGGELFF.

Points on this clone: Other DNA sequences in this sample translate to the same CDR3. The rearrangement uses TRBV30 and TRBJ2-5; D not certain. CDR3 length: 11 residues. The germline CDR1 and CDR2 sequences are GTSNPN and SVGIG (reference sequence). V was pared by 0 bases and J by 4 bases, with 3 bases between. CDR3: CAWSVSETQYF. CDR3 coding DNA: TGTGCCTGGAGTGTATCAGAGACCCAGTACTTC.

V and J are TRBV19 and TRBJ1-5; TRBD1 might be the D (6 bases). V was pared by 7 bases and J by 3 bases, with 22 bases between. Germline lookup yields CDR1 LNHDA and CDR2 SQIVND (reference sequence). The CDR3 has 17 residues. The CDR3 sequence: CASKGEGGRRNNQPQHF. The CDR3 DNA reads TGTGCCAGTAAGGGGGAAGGGGGGCGCAGGAACAATCAGCCCCAGCATTTT.

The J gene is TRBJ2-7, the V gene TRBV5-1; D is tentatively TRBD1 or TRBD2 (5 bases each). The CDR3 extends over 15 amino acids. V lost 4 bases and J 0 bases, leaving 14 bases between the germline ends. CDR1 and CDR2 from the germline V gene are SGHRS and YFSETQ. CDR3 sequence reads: CASSPGTESSYEQYF. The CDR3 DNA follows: TGCGCCAGCAGCCCCGGGACCGAGAGCTCCTACGAGCAGTACTTC. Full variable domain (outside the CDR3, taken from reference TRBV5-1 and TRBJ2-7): KAGVTQTPRYLIKTRGQQVTLSCSPISGHRSVSWYQQTPGQGLQFLFEYFSETQRNKGNFPGRFSGRQFSNSRSEMNVSTLELGDSALYLCASSPGTESSYEQYFGPGTRLTVT.

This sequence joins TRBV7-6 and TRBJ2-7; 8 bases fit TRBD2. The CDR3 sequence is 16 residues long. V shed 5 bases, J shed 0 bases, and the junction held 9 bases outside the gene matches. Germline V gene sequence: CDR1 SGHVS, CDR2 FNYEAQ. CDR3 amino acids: CASSATSGTFSYEQYF. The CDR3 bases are TGTGCCAGCAGCGCAACTAGCGGCACCTTCTCCTACGAGCAGTACTTC.

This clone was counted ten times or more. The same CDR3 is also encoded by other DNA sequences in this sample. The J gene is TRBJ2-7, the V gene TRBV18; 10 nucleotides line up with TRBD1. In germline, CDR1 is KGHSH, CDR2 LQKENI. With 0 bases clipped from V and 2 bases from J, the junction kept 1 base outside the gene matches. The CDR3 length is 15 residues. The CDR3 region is CASSPPGTGAYEQYF. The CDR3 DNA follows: TGTGCCAGCTCACCACCGGGGACAGGGGCCTACGAGCAGTACTTC.

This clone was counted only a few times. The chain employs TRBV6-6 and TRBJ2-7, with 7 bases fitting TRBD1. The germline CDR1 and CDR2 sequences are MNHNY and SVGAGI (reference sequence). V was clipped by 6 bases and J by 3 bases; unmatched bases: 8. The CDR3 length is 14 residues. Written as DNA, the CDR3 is TGTGCCAGCAGCAGACAGGGTTCAGACTACGAGCAGTACTTC. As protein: CASSRQGSDYEQYF.

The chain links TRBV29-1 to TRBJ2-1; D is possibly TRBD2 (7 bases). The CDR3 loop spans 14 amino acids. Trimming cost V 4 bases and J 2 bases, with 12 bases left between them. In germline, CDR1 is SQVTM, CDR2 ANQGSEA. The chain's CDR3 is CSVGGGGPYNEQFF. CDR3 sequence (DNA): TGCAGCGTTGGGGGGGGCGGGCCCTACAATGAGCAGTTCTTC.

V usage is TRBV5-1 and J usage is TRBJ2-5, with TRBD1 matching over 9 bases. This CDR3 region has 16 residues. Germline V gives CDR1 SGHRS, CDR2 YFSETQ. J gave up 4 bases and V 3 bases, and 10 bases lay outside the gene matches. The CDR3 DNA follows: TGCGCCAGCAGCTGGTCAGGGACAGGGTTCGGAGAGACCCAGTACTTC. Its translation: CASSWSGTGFGETQYF.

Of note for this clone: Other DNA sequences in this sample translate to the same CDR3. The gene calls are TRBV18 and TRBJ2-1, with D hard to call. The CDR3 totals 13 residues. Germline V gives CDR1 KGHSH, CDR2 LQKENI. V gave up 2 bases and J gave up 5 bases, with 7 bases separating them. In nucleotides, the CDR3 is TGTGCCAGCTCACCAAGCCGGGACAATGAGCAGTTCTTC. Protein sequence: CASSPSRDNEQFF.

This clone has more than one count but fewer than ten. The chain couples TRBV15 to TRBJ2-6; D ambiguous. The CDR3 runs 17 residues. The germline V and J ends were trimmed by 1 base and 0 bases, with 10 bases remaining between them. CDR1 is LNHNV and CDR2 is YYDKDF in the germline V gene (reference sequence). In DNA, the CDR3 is TGTGCCACCAGCAGAGGCACCGTCCTCTCTGGGGCCAACGTCCTGACTTTC. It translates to CATSRGTVLSGANVLTF.

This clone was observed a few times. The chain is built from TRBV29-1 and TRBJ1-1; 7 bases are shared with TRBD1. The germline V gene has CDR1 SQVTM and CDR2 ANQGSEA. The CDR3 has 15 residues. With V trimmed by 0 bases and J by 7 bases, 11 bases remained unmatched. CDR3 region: CSVEDLKGGRDEAFF. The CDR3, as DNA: TGCAGCGTTGAAGATCTTAAAGGGGGCAGGGATGAAGCTTTCTTT.

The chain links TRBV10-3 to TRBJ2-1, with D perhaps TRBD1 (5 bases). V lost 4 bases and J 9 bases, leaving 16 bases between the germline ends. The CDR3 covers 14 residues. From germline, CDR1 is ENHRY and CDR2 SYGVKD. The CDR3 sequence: CAISGVLQDGEQFF. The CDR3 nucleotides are TGTGCCATCAGTGGGGTCTTACAGGACGGTGAGCAGTTCTTC.

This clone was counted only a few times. This CDR3 is CASSLASGKGEQFF. Written as DNA, the CDR3 is TGTGCCAGCAGCTTAGCTAGCGGGAAGGGTGAGCAGTTCTTC. The chain recombines TRBV7-9 with TRBJ2-1; 8 bases are a match to TRBD2. This CDR3 is built from 14 residues. The ends lost 0 bases at V and 9 bases at J; junction bases unmatched: 4. CDR1 is SEHNR and CDR2 is FQNEAQ in the germline V gene (reference sequence). The full variable domain, rest sourced from reference TRBV7-9 and TRBJ2-1, is DTGVSQNPRHKITKRGQNVTFRCDPISEHNRLYWYRQTLGQGPEFLTYFQNEAQLEKSRLLSDRFSAERPKGSFSTLEIQRTEQGDSAMYLCASSLASGKGEQFFGPGTRLTVL.